This record covers a single T cell receptor (beta chain). Its antigen is currently unknown. The data stem from a study of identical twins. The germline CDR1 and CDR2 sequences are SGHRS and YFSETQ. V dropped 2 bases and J dropped 5 bases, with 13 bases sitting between them. This CDR3 region has 14 residues. Study-level points and caveats: The abundant beta clonotypes from cord blood had fewer insertions, and memory repertoires had none of this.

From the 5' RACE reads, TCRdb called clonotypes with MiXCR, one entry per CDR3 protein. The sample contains about 520,000 distinct CDR3 sequences, 22% of which appear only once. The same sample was also studied in work on T cells expressing NK-cell markers. That paper notes: Top CD8+ clonotypes included the dominant CD3+CD56+NKG2C+ clonotypes in roughly 6 donors.

The sequence was obtained from a woman aged 18-35 years in good health. The chain couples TRBV5-1 to TRBJ1-1; D is perhaps TRBD1 (5 bases). The sequenced sample consisted of CD4+ T cells sorted from blood. The CDR3 sequence: CASSFEGAGTEAFF. The CDR3 DNA reads as TGCGCCAGCAGCTTCGAAGGGGCCGGTACTGAAGCTTTCTTT.